A few counts support the clone carrying this T cell receptor (beta chain). This record belongs to a study of blood T cell repertoires in COVID-19. Study background: T cells, B-cell-depleted T cells, or PBMCs supplied cDNA or gDNA.

This CDR3 is built from 13 residues. CDR1 is MDHEN, CDR2 SYDVKM, per germline. Trimming removed 3 bases at V and 4 bases at J, with 9 bases between. The repertoire was sequenced with immunoSEQ multiplex PCR; TCRdb's copy has only in-frame clones and lacks some. The sample carries under 70,000 clones, roughly 78% recorded once. The origin of this receptor is a human donor in a cohort sampled during active COVID-19. The sample taken for sequencing was peripheral blood. The chain carries TRBV28 and TRBJ1-2; D is perhaps TRBD1 (5 bases). DNA of the CDR3: TGTGCCAGCAGTTTGACAGCTATCTATGGCTACACCTTC. Translating gives CASSLTAIYGYTF.